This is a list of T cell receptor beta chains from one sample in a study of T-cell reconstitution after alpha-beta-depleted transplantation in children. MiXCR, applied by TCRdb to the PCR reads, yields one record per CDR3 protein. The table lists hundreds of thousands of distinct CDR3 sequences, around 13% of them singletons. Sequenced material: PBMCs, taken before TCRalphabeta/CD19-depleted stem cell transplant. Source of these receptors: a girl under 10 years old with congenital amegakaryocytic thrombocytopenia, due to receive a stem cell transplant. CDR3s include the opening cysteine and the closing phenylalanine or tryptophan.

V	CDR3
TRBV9	CASSVSSGSMGKTQYF
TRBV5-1	CASSYGGGSTEAFF
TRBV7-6	CASSQQGNGELFF
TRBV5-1	CASMVGPLNTEAFF
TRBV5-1	CASSLEQGGQPQHF
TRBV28	CASSPQEGGTQYF
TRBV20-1	CSVGLTDEQYF
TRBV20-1	CSARRRSSYEQYF
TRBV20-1	CSARDWQGAEKLFF
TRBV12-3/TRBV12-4	CASSAQEVFEQYF
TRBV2	CASSWASEETQYF
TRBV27	CASSFNLVPGNSPLHF
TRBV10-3	CAISETGTSLRAAGEAFF
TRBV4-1	CASSQGLAGGYEQFF
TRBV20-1	CSARRAGFNSPLHF
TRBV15	CATSREYGGTNEKLFF
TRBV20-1	CSASAGVRETQYF
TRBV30	CAWKYGHAETQYF
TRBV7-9	CASSLMVGADTQYF
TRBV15	CATGTASGRNEQFF
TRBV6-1	CASRRRRQDTEAFF
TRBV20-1	CSAQRNGLAGGGDTQYF
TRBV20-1	CSATGDRNTIYF
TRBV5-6	CASSLGPGEAFF
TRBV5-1	CASSSLGTSGYNEQFF
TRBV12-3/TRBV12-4	CASSLAYHYEQYF
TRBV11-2	CASRGFWETQYF
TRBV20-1	CSVFNRGATRELFF
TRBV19	CASSSVDSTDTQYF
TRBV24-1	CATSGGYTF
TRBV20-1	CSAVQGAFQYF
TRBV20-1	CSARWLAGTSGNEQFF
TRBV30	CAWGMHSNQPQHF
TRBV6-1	CASHPAGVGANEQFF
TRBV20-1	CSARGTASGEQFF
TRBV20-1	CSARILEDDSDTQYF
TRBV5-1	CASSLEAGGRYGYTF
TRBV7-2	CASSLDHKYEQYF
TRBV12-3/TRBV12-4	CASTRSSSYEQYF
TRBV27	CASSFLGGDDTQYF
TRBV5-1	CASTPGVWVESSYNEQFF
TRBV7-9	CASSFDQGKSYF
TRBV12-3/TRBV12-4	CASTQTGGLTEAFF
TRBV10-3	CARGIKREPSYNEQFF
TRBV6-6	CASSYDYYEQYF
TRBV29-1	CSVTGGRETQYF
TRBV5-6	CASSLSGRASETQYF
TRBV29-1	CSVRDRGTNTEAFF
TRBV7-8	CASEGGLLYQETQYF
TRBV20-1	CSALSLGVAGGQETQYF
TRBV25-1	CASSELQGSGNTIYF
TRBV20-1	CSADPDRDSYNEQFF
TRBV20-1	CSARRRLASRETQYF